Listed here are 19 T cell receptor beta chains from one sample, sequenced in a study of blood T cell repertoires in COVID-19. Clones were sequenced by immunoSEQ multiplex PCR, and TCRdb holds only the in-frame ones, with some missing. The data hold about 150,000 clones, with roughly 84% observed a single time. Input material: peripheral blood. These receptors were taken from a human donor in a cohort sampled during active COVID-19.

The CDR3 loop is CASSQVRVPGFANTGELFF. The CDR3 DNA reads TGTGCCAGCAGCCAAGTCCGCGTCCCCGGGTTCGCGAACACCGGGGAGCTGTTTTTT. The V and J genes are TRBV14 and TRBJ2-2; D remains unclear. The length of the CDR3 is 19 residues. V shed 1 base and J shed 0 bases, with 18 bases lying between them. Germline CDR1 is SGHDN and CDR2 is FVKESK.

Only a few counts were recorded for this clone. The CDR3 bases are TGTGCCAGCAGCTTAGTCGAGGACACTGAAGCTTTCTTT. Its translation: CASSLVEDTEAFF. The V gene is TRBV7-3, the J gene TRBJ1-1, with D uncertain. The CDR3 consists of 13 residues. Germline V gives CDR1 SGHTA, CDR2 FQGTGA. V dropped 2 bases and J dropped 3 bases, with 7 bases sitting between them.

The chain employs TRBV20-1 and TRBJ2-1; the D is unclear. CDR3 length: 15 residues. V shed 3 bases and J shed 8 bases, with 20 bases lying between them. Germline V gene lookup returns CDR1 DFQATT and CDR2 SNEGSKA (reference sequence). CDR3 protein: CSASPLDVVRYEQFF. CDR3 DNA sequence: TGCAGTGCTAGTCCATTAGATGTGGTTCGCTATGAGCAGTTCTTC.

The V gene is TRBV5-1, the J gene TRBJ2-5; the match to TRBD2 covers 7 bases. Germline V gene lookup returns CDR1 SGHRS and CDR2 YFSETQ. CDR3 length: 14 residues. The J segment lost 5 bases and the V segment lost 5 bases, leaving 9 bases of the junction unmatched. The CDR3 loop is CASREAGWLETQYF. For the CDR3, the DNA is TGCGCCAGCAGGGAAGCGGGATGGTTGGAGACCCAGTACTTC. The full variable domain, its missing parts supplied by reference TRBV5-1 and TRBJ2-5, is KAGVTQTPRYLIKTRGQQVTLSCSPISGHRSVSWYQQTPGQGLQFLFEYFSETQRNKGNFPGRFSGRQFSNSRSEMNVSTLELGDSALYLCASREAGWLETQYFGPGTRLLVL.

The CDR3 here is CASSESPSGYTF. The CDR3 bases are TGTGCCAGCAGTGAGTCCCCATCTGGCTACACCTTC. The chain joins TRBV2 to TRBJ1-2; D is unclear. This CDR3 is 12 amino acids long. V dropped 3 bases and J dropped 7 bases, with 9 bases sitting between them. Germline lookup yields CDR1 SNHLY and CDR2 FYNNEI.

J is TRBJ2-3 and V is TRBV5-1; 7 bases are shared with TRBD2. Germline lookup yields CDR1 SGHRS and CDR2 YFSETQ. V lost 0 bases, J lost 5 bases, and 9 bases stayed unmatched. The CDR3 has 16 residues. The CDR3 bases are TGCGCCAGCAGCTTGGTGGCTGGGGGGGTACAAGATACGCAGTATTTT. Translated: CASSLVAGGVQDTQYF.

The rearrangement uses TRBV7-2 and TRBJ2-7; 10 bases line up with TRBD2. From germline, CDR1 is SGHTA and CDR2 FQGNSA. This CDR3 comprises 14 residues. The junction had 1 base not matched to a gene; V was cut back by 2 bases and J by 3 bases. The CDR3 region has the DNA TGTGCCAGCAGCTTACTAGCGGGAGTCTACGAGCAGTACGTC. It codes for CASSLLAGVYEQYV.

In its sample, this clone was seen once. The chain couples TRBV7-2 to TRBJ1-6; the D gene is possibly TRBD1 (5 bases). The V gene lost 5 bases and the J gene lost 9 bases, with 20 bases spanning the gap. Germline loops: CDR1 SGHTA, CDR2 FQGNSA. The CDR3 sequence is 16 residues long. This chain's CDR3 is CASSRVRGAQFSPLHF. The CDR3 DNA sequence: TGTGCCAGCAGCCGTGTCCGCGGGGCACAGTTTTCACCCCTCCACTTT.

The chain has TRBV4-1 and TRBJ1-1, with TRBD1 identical over 8 bases. Germline V gene data show CDR1 as MGHRA and CDR2 as YSYEKL. Trimming at V came to 2 bases and at J to 0 bases, leaving 2 bases not matched to a gene. The CDR3 length is 15 residues. The CDR3 sequence: CASSQPGQVNTEAFF. CDR3 in DNA: TGCGCCAGCAGCCAACCGGGACAGGTGAACACTGAAGCTTTCTTT.

The chain uses TRBV10-2 and TRBJ1-2, with a tentative D call TRBD1 (6 bases). V was trimmed by 2 bases and J by 5 bases, leaving 15 bases between them. Germline assignment: CDR1 WSHSY and CDR2 SAAADI. This CDR3 has 15 amino acids. The DNA for the CDR3 is TGCGCCAGCAGTGAGGCGAGAGGGGGACCTTATGGCTACACCTTC. The encoded protein is CASSEARGGPYGYTF.

The V call is TRBV15, the J call TRBJ1-3, with a weak D call TRBD1 (5 bases). The ends were cut back, 2 bases at V and 1 base at J, with 9 bases in the middle. CDR3 length: 15 residues. The germline V gene has CDR1 LNHNV and CDR2 YYDKDF (reference sequence). The CDR3 is CATSRQGMSGNTIYF. The CDR3 DNA reads TGTGCCACCAGCAGACAGGGAATGTCTGGAAACACCATATATTTT.

The chain employs TRBV7-8 and TRBJ2-1; D gene uncertain. CDR1 and CDR2 (germline): SGHVS, FQNEAQ. The CDR3 is made up of 11 amino acids. Trimming stripped 5 bases from V and 7 bases from J, with 6 bases between. The CDR3 bases are TGTGCCAGCAGCCACACGAATGAGCAGTTCTTC. Translating it yields CASSHTNEQFF.

The V gene is TRBV6-2 or TRBV6-3, the J gene TRBJ1-2; no reliable D call. Germline CDR1 reads MNHEY; CDR2 reads SVGEGT. The CDR3 contains 16 residues. V lost 0 bases and J lost 2, with 13 bases in between. CDR3 DNA sequence: TGTGCCAGCAGTTACTCTAACGTTGGCAGAAACTATGGCTACACCTTC. Translating gives CASSYSNVGRNYGYTF.

This clone was counted between two and nine times. This chain links TRBV9 with TRBJ2-3; D is unclear. Trimming shortened V by 0 bases and J by 2 bases, and 4 bases separated the two germline ends. Germline CDR1 reads SGDLS; CDR2 reads YYNGEE. The CDR3 covers 13 residues. CDR3 sequence: CASSVDITDTQYF. The CDR3 nucleotides read TGTGCCAGCAGCGTAGACATCACAGATACGCAGTATTTT.

The rearrangement joins TRBV5-1 to TRBJ2-5, with 8 positions matching TRBD1. The CDR3 is 16 residues long. CDR1 and CDR2 (germline): SGHRS, YFSETQ. V shed 4 bases and J 5 bases; nucleotides not matched to a gene: 13. The CDR3 loop reads CASSPRTGTDEETQYF. As DNA, the CDR3 is TGCGCCAGCAGCCCTCGGACAGGGACCGATGAGGAGACCCAGTACTTC. The full variable domain, its missing parts supplied by reference TRBV5-1 and TRBJ2-5, is KAGVTQTPRYLIKTRGQQVTLSCSPISGHRSVSWYQQTPGQGLQFLFEYFSETQRNKGNFPGRFSGRQFSNSRSEMNVSTLELGDSALYLCASSPRTGTDEETQYFGPGTRLLVL.

This chain links TRBV10-3 with TRBJ2-7, with 9 bases matching TRBD2. CDR3 length: 15 amino acids. Germline V lookup: CDR1 ENHRY, CDR2 SYGVKD. Unmatched junction bases numbered 10, after V lost 3 bases and J lost 7 bases. The CDR3 DNA reads TGTGCCATCAGTGACACGGTAGCGGGGGCGGGGGAGCAGTACTTC. Translation: CAISDTVAGAGEQYF.

The rearrangement links TRBV13 to TRBJ2-1; the D is unclear. The length of the CDR3 is 12 residues. Germline lookup yields CDR1 PRHDT and CDR2 FYEKMQ (reference sequence). The germline V and J ends were trimmed by 3 bases and 7 bases, with 7 bases remaining between them. The CDR3 DNA reads as TGTGCCAGCAGCTTCACTCGGAATGAGCAGTTCTTC. This sequence encodes CASSFTRNEQFF.

V is TRBV5-6 and J is TRBJ1-1; D perhaps matches TRBD1 (5 bases). CDR1 SGHDT and CDR2 YYEEEE come from the germline V gene. Trimming removed 5 bases from V and 1 base from J, with 9 bases in between. CDR3 size: 13 residues. CDR3 DNA: TGTGCCAGCAGATGGGGGGAGAACACTGAAGCTTTCTTT. This gives the protein CASRWGENTEAFF.

The chain has TRBV2 and TRBJ1-1; no clear D. V was trimmed by 3 bases and J by 0 bases, leaving 5 bases between them. Germline-derived CDR1 and CDR2 are SNHLY and FYNNEI. The CDR3 spans 13 residues. CDR3 nucleotides: TGTGCCAGCAGTGATCCAGTGAACACTGAAGCTTTCTTT. Amino acid sequence: CASSDPVNTEAFF.